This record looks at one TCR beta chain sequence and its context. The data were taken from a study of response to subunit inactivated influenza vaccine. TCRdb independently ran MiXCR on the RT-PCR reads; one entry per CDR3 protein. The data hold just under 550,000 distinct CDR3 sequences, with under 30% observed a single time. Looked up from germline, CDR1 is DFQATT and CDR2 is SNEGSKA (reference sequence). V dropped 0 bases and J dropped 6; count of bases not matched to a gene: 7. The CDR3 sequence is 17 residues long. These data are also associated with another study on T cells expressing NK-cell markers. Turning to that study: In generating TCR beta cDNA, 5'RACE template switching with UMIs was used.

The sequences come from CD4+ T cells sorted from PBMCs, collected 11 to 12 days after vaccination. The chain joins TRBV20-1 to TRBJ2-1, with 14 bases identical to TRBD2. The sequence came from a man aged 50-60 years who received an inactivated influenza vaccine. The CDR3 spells CSARERGGLAGGNEQFF. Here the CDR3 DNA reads TGCAGTGCTAGAGAAAGGGGCGGACTAGCGGGAGGCAATGAGCAGTTCTTC.